A selection of T cell receptor beta chains follows, all from one sample in a study of early T cells in non-severe SARS-CoV-2 infection. TCRdb re-derived calls from the 5' RACE reads in MiXCR, one entry per CDR3 protein. The sample contains around 50,000 distinct CDR3 sequences, about 7.8% of which appear only once. Sample: whole blood. Receptors originate from an adult who was a healthcare worker with PCR-confirmed SARS-CoV-2 infection or an uninfected control (not recorded which). The conserved cysteine and the conserved F or W are not part of the CDR3 here.

J	V	CDR3
TRBJ2-1	TRBV24-1	ATSDQDRGIDNEQF
TRBJ2-2	TRBV27	ASSLGRVASKNTGELF
TRBJ2-5	TRBV5-6	ASSLGRDNQETQY
TRBJ1-1	TRBV20-1	SASAQGDTEAF
TRBJ2-2	TRBV7-2	ASSLGSDRATGELF
TRBJ2-7	TRBV25-1	ASSEGGSGNEQY
TRBJ1-1	TRBV6-6	ASSFRDRGRSTEAF
TRBJ2-3	TRBV6-4	ASSDGTGTDTQY
TRBJ1-1	TRBV7-9	ASSLNGNTEAF
TRBJ2-5	TRBV3-1	ASSPRDRNRQETQY
TRBJ2-2	TRBV6-2/TRBV6-3	ASRLAGGLDTGELF
TRBJ2-1	TRBV25-1	ASSEYRSSGEQF
TRBJ1-5	TRBV2	ASSDRTGGDQPQH
TRBJ1-2	TRBV12-5	ASGLQGTSYT
TRBJ1-6	TRBV18	ASRGLNNSPLH
TRBJ1-3	TRBV12-3/TRBV12-4	ASSPGQGLVGGSGNTIY
TRBJ1-4	TRBV28	ASSFVGTGNEKLF
TRBJ1-4	TRBV6-6	ASSGTGTENEKLF
TRBJ2-1	TRBV7-7	ASSLNRDRDNEQF
TRBJ1-2	TRBV3-1	ASSQDWDRGYT
TRBJ1-1	TRBV4-1	ASSQEGFRDTEAF
TRBJ2-7	TRBV12-3/TRBV12-4	ASSLEGSGGYEQY
TRBJ1-5	TRBV5-6	ASSLWGGTGGSQPQH
TRBJ1-1	TRBV5-1	ASSLGERNTEAF
TRBJ1-1	TRBV2	ARGQGSRPEAF
TRBJ1-1	TRBV7-8	ASSSPGRGTEAF
TRBJ1-5	TRBV12-3/TRBV12-4	ASSTSYSNQPQH
TRBJ2-1	TRBV19	ASSIRDTSYNEQF
TRBJ2-3	TRBV20-1	SAQTSGGADGKQY
TRBJ1-5	TRBV28	ASSLRQPQH
TRBJ1-6	TRBV7-9	ASSPGDAYNSPLH
TRBJ2-1	TRBV12-3/TRBV12-4	ASSPIPGTSDYNEQF
TRBJ2-7	TRBV12-3/TRBV12-4	ASSAWGTGVLSYEQY
TRBJ2-1	TRBV11-2	ASSGRGGPYNEQF
TRBJ1-2	TRBV9	ASSAIGQTYGYT
TRBJ2-3	TRBV2	ASIANTQY
TRBJ1-6	TRBV12-3/TRBV12-4	ASRAGQYNSPLH
TRBJ2-7	TRBV20-1	SASYGTASYEQY
TRBJ1-1	TRBV29-1	SVSETGLTEAF
TRBJ2-3	TRBV6-6	ASSYSRENTQY
TRBJ2-3	TRBV9	ASSSTSGGPPTDTQY
TRBJ1-1	TRBV28	ASSSRQFGAF
TRBJ2-3	TRBV5-6	ASSYGQHTDTQY
TRBJ2-3	TRBV11-2	ASSPQRTGDTQY
TRBJ2-3	TRBV20-1	SAKVRTDTQY
TRBJ2-3	TRBV20-1	SARDPRGDTQY
TRBJ1-5	TRBV28	ASSLDNRLHQPQH
TRBJ1-1	TRBV30	AWSVDAGAVTEAF
TRBJ2-1	TRBV29-1	SVLAGLYNEQF
TRBJ1-5	TRBV6-1	ASSPVNRDQPQH
TRBJ1-4	TRBV30	AWLRKGREKLF
TRBJ2-7	TRBV27	ASSPRDRATEQY
TRBJ1-1	TRBV20-1	SVSLAYTEAF
TRBJ1-5	TRBV3-2	ASSQDRRGQPQH
TRBJ1-1	TRBV12-3/TRBV12-4	ASSSQGTEAF